The 22 T cell receptor beta chains below all came from one sample that was sequenced in a study of blood T cell repertoires in COVID-19. Clones were read by immunoSEQ multiplex PCR, and TCRdb kept only the in-frame ones, dropping some. The profile covers about 170,000 clones, with 70% to 90% appearing a single time and approximately 7% taken by the ten largest. The sample consisted of peripheral blood. These receptor sequences come from a man at least 80 years old with COVID-19, enrolled during active disease.

The V gene is TRBV3-1 (or the pseudogene TRBV3-2), the J gene TRBJ1-2; the D is unclear. The V gene lost 3 bases and the J gene lost 8 bases, with 10 bases spanning the gap. The CDR3 has 12 residues. Germline V gene sequence: CDR1 LGHDT, CDR2 YNNKEL (reference sequence). CDR3 coding DNA: TGTGCCAGCAGCCACACACAGCGGGGCTACACCTTC. It translates to CASSHTQRGYTF.

The rearrangement joins TRBV5-6 to TRBJ1-2; no definite D call. The CDR3 is 13 amino acids. Per germline, CDR1 SGHDT and CDR2 YYEEEE. The V gene lost 4 bases and the J gene lost 2 bases, with 9 bases spanning the gap. Here the CDR3 reads CASSLRHNYGYTF. The CDR3 region has the DNA TGTGCCAGCAGCCTCAGGCACAACTATGGCTACACCTTC.

The chain is built from TRBV7-8 and TRBJ1-4, with 7 bases matching TRBD1. V shed 4 bases, J shed 4 bases, and the junction held 3 bases outside the gene matches. Germline V gene lookup returns CDR1 SGHVS and CDR2 FQNEAQ. The CDR3 runs to 14 residues. CDR3 nucleotide sequence: TGTGCCAGCAGCTCGACAGGGATTAATGAAAAACTGTTTTTT. It encodes CASSSTGINEKLFF.

The rearrangement uses TRBV2 and TRBJ1-2, with 8 bases fitting TRBD1. V dropped 6 bases and J dropped 1; count of bases not matched to a gene: 7. Per germline, CDR1 SNHLY and CDR2 FYNNEI. The CDR3 contains 15 residues. The CDR3 here is CASRRDRFYNYGYTF. CDR3 coding DNA: TGTGCCAGCAGGCGGGACAGGTTCTATAACTATGGCTACACCTTC.

The rearrangement joins TRBV21-1 to TRBJ1-2. TRBV21-1 is termed a pseudogene. The CDR3 consists of 15 residues. CDR3 in amino acids: CASSKAPGGYYGYTF. CDR3 DNA sequence: TGTGCCAGCAGCAAAGCGCCGGGGGGTTACTATGGCTACACCTTC.

V gene TRBV5-6 combines with J gene TRBJ2-3; D is unclear. V gave up 1 base and J gave up 0 bases, with 6 bases separating them. The CDR3 length is 14 residues. Germline CDR1 reads SGHDT; CDR2 reads YYEEEE. CDR3 DNA sequence: TGTGCCAGCAGCTTGCGGGTGAGCACAGATACGCAGTATTTT. As protein: CASSLRVSTDTQYF.

The CDR3 loop is CASSENPGANYGYTF. The CDR3 region has the DNA TGTGCCAGCAGTGAAAACCCGGGGGCTAACTATGGCTACACCTTC. The chain combines TRBV2 with TRBJ1-2, with a possible D match to TRBD1 (5 bases). In germline, CDR1 is SNHLY, CDR2 FYNNEI. With 2 bases removed from V and 0 bases from J, the gap between germline ends came to 10 bases. The CDR3 covers 15 residues.

This clone has only a few counts. Other nucleotide sequences from this sample produce the same CDR3. The chain has TRBV7-6 and TRBJ2-7; a possible D gene is TRBD1 (7 bases). CDR1 and CDR2 from the germline V gene are SGHVS and FNYEAQ. This CDR3 spans 16 amino acids. The germline V and J ends were trimmed by 5 bases and 2 bases, with 19 bases remaining between them. In DNA, the CDR3 is TGTGCCAGCAGCCGCGGGACAGTTGATACTACCTACGAGCAGTACTTC. Its translation is CASSRGTVDTTYEQYF.

By share, this clone ranks as medium-sized. The chain uses TRBV12-5 and TRBJ2-7, with TRBD2 as a possible D gene (5 bases). V dropped 6 bases and J dropped 6 bases, with 18 bases sitting between them. The germline gives CDR1 LGHNT, CDR2 FRNRAP. This CDR3 spans 14 amino acids. This CDR3 reads CASGLHEGNGEQYF. DNA of the CDR3: TGTGCTAGTGGACTCCACGAGGGAAACGGCGAGCAGTACTTC.

This clone has only a few counts. The V call is TRBV24-1, the J call TRBJ2-2; D not certain. Germline V CDR1 and CDR2: KGHDR, SFDVKD. This CDR3 has 15 residues. V lost 2 bases, J lost 3 bases, and 9 bases lay in between. The CDR3 bases are TGTGCCACCAGTGATTATAACTTCTACACCGGGGAGCTGTTTTTT. It specifies CATSDYNFYTGELFF.

The CDR3 region has the DNA TGTGCCAGCGCAGGGGGTTTAATCAACACTGAAGCTTTCTTT. The encoded protein is CASAGGLINTEAFF. This chain connects TRBV6-5 to TRBJ1-1; 7 bases fit TRBD1. The CDR3 is 14 amino acids. V trimming: 8 bases; J trimming: 2 bases; junction bases outside the gene matches: 8. CDR1 is MNHEY, CDR2 SVGAGI, per germline.

The V gene is TRBV3-1 (or the pseudogene TRBV3-2), the J gene TRBJ2-1, with D possibly being TRBD1 (5 bases). Per germline, CDR1 LGHDT and CDR2 YNNKEL (reference sequence). This CDR3 region has 16 residues. The ends were cut back, 6 bases at V and 6 bases at J, with 21 bases in the middle. CDR3 sequence (DNA): TGTGCCAGCAGGCCCAAGTTAGGGGTTAATCGCAATGAGCAGTTCTTC. The encoded protein is CASRPKLGVNRNEQFF.

The genes are TRBV6-6 and TRBJ2-3; possible D gene TRBD2, 6 bases. Germline values: CDR1 MNHNY, CDR2 SVGAGI (reference sequence). This CDR3 has 15 amino acids. The V and J ends lost 2 bases and 1 base respectively, with 10 bases between them. CDR3 sequence reads: CASSYRGGGTDTQYF. CDR3 coding DNA: TGTGCCAGCAGTTACCGCGGAGGGGGCACAGATACGCAGTATTTT.

The genes are TRBV5-1 and TRBJ1-1; D not certain. The length of the CDR3 is 14 residues. Germline CDR1 SGHRS, CDR2 YFSETQ. Trimming pared 2 bases from V and 0 bases from J, leaving 8 bases between. CDR3 in amino acids: CASSFGSMNTEAFF. In DNA form, the CDR3 reads TGCGCCAGCAGCTTTGGCAGTATGAACACTGAAGCTTTCTTT.

The chain has TRBV28 and TRBJ1-2; the match to TRBD1 covers 8 bases. The germline V gene has CDR1 MDHEN and CDR2 SYDVKM. V lost 2 bases and J lost 8; bases outside the gene matches: 7. The CDR3 has 14 amino acids. The DNA for the CDR3 is TGTGCCAGCAGTTTACAGGGGGCCGAGTTAGGCTACACCTTC. Its translation: CASSLQGAELGYTF.

This clone occurred a few times. The chain employs TRBV5-1 and TRBJ2-1; 9 bases fit TRBD1. The CDR3 loop spans 15 amino acids. J was trimmed by 5 bases and V by 2 bases; bases with no gene match: 5. From germline, CDR1 is SGHRS and CDR2 YFSETQ. Here the CDR3 reads CASSFSGTGNNEQFF. The DNA of the CDR3 is TGCGCCAGCAGCTTCTCCGGGACAGGGAACAATGAGCAGTTCTTC.

The chain employs TRBV5-1 and TRBJ1-6, with TRBD1 identical over 8 bases. This CDR3 has 14 amino acids. The junction had 4 bases not matched to a gene; V was cut back by 0 bases and J by 11 bases. Germline V gives CDR1 SGHRS, CDR2 YFSETQ. CDR3 sequence (DNA): TGCGCCAGCAGCTTGGCTCAGGGGGCTACACCCCTCCACTTT. Protein product: CASSLAQGATPLHF.

This clone was found once. V is TRBV3-1 (or the pseudogene TRBV3-2) and J is TRBJ1-1; D might be TRBD1 (5 bases). Germline CDR1 and CDR2: LGHDT and YNNKEL (reference sequence). V was shortened by 5 bases and J by 6 bases, with 16 bases between the two germline ends. The CDR3 spans 14 residues. CDR3 amino acids: CASSFGGGVPEAFF. The CDR3 DNA is TGTGCCAGCAGCTTCGGGGGGGGAGTCCCTGAAGCTTTCTTT.

The rearrangement joins TRBV6-1 to TRBJ1-5; 7 positions match TRBD1. The CDR3 has 15 residues. The germline CDR1 and CDR2 sequences are MNHNS and SASEGT. V was clipped by 1 base and J by 9 bases; unmatched bases: 9. CDR3 sequence (DNA): TGTGCCAGCAGTGAAGATCGGACAGGAGTACGGCCCCAGCATTTT. Translation gives CASSEDRTGVRPQHF.

This chain connects TRBV24-1 to TRBJ2-3, with 7 bases lining up with TRBD1. CDR1 and CDR2 from the germline V gene are KGHDR and SFDVKD. This CDR3 has 14 residues. Trimming at V came to 6 bases and at J to 3 bases, leaving 5 bases not matched to a gene. The DNA of the CDR3 is TGTGCCACCAGTAAAGACAGGGTAACAGATACGCAGTATTTT. Translated: CATSKDRVTDTQYF.

This chain links TRBV11-2 with TRBJ1-2; D is ambiguous. CDR3 length: 15 amino acids. V shed 0 bases and J shed 3 bases, with 11 bases lying between them. Germline CDR1 reads SGHAT; CDR2 reads FQNNGV. For the CDR3, the DNA is TGTGCCAGCAGCTTAGATTGGGCGGGCTACTATGGCTACACCTTC. Translated: CASSLDWAGYYGYTF.

The V gene is TRBV29-1, the J gene TRBJ1-1; 10 bases are shared with TRBD1. Germline CDR1 and CDR2: SQVTM and ANQGSEA. CDR3 length equals 14 residues. With V trimmed by 4 bases and J by 4 bases, 6 bases remained unmatched. CDR3 coding DNA: TGCAGCGTTGTAAGACAGGGGGCAGTCACTGAAGCTTTCTTT. Its translation: CSVVRQGAVTEAFF. Full variable domain (remainder filled in from reference TRBV29-1 and TRBJ1-1): SAVISQKPSRDICQRGTSLTIQCQVDSQVTMMFWYRQQPGQSLTLIATANQGSEATYESGFVIDKFPISRPNLTFSTLTVSNMSPEDSSIYLCSVVRQGAVTEAFFGQGTRLTVV.